A selection of T cell receptor beta chains follows, all from one sample in a study of blood T cell repertoires in COVID-19. Only in-frame clones appear in the TCRdb table, and some are missing; sequencing was by immunoSEQ multiplex PCR. The sample consists of about 150,000 clones, roughly 80% of them appearing once. Sequencing was performed on peripheral blood. These receptors came from a woman in her sixties with acute or convalescent COVID-19. CDR3s include the opening cysteine and the closing phenylalanine or tryptophan.

V gene	CDR3 length	CDR3 protein
TRBV4-2	14	CASSPRRPADTQYF
TRBV5-4	15	CASSLQGARYNEQFF
TRBV7-2	15	CASSLGRGRTDTQYF
TRBV7-2	13	CASSRGSGQPQHF
TRBV28	13	CASRLSGANVLTF
TRBV7-2	14	CASSSDRGAGPQHF
TRBV7-8	13	CASSLAGQDEQYF
TRBV5-1	15	CASSLGGGDWTEAFF
TRBV19	14	CASSIGGNNQPQHF
TRBV2	15	CASSDLRPTNTEAFF
TRBV5-1	16	CASSRPPSGSTDTQYF
TRBV5-1	12	CASSLASGELFF
TRBV4-1	16	CASSQVSGGGSYGYTF
TRBV7-9	14	CASSLAKQGFEAFF
TRBV7-2	14	CASSIQGSLTEAFF
TRBV4-2	15	CASSQDESRQETQYF
TRBV7-2	14	CASQGVGSNQPQHF
TRBV7-3	14	CASSFQGGDTEAFF
TRBV6-6	11	CASLRTDTQYF
TRBV7-3	13	CASSRGQGNEQFF
TRBV30	14	CAWSLETSNYGYTF
TRBV10-3	14	CAVRVGASNEKLFF
TRBV29-1	16	CSPEGSRRGSNQPQHF
TRBV7-2	12	CASSFYADTQYF
TRBV15	16	CATSRDPAGINEKLFF
TRBV6-5	14	CASSYSINGQPQHF
TRBV5-1	12	CASSWQGLEAFF
TRBV5-1	16	CASSFPAGALKETQYF
TRBV2	14	CASDRQGMNTEAFF
TRBV19	15	CASSMRGDQGYGYTF
TRBV6-5	16	CASSYGAGPSTDTQYF
TRBV24-1	16	CATSLPGTASYNEQFF
TRBV4-1	16	CASSQDGGGVYEKLFF
TRBV3-1/TRBV3-2	14	CASSLPGQGTEAFF
TRBV18	16	CASSPGQARSGNTIYF
TRBV5-1	14	CASSSGKGVETQYF